This T cell receptor beta chain emerged from a study of cytomegalovirus exposure and HLA in healthy donors. This CDR3 contains 15 residues. V lost 3 bases and J 2 bases, leaving 13 bases between the germline ends. Germline V gene data show CDR1 as KGHSH and CDR2 as LQKENI. PCR involved 60 Vbeta and 13 Jbeta primers. Libraries were prepared by immunoSEQ multiplex PCR; TCRdb keeps only in-frame clonotypes and omits some of them. Here the sample spans about 140,000 clones, about four fifths being singletons. This receptor was identified in a female donor in good health and CMV-seronegative. The specimen was PBMCs. J is TRBJ1-2 and V is TRBV18; D possibly corresponds to TRBD1 (5 bases). CDR3 sequence reads: CASSPPRGLNYGYTF. CDR3 in DNA: TGTGCCAGCTCACCCCCGCGGGGCCTCAACTATGGCTACACCTTC.